Below are 8 T cell receptor beta chains sequenced from a single sample in a study of blood T cell repertoires in COVID-19 (dated by TCRdb to the early 2020s). The library relied on the immunoSEQ multiplex PCR assay. Entries here come from immuneACCESS through TCRdb and include only in-frame sequences with V and J called. Some clones fail to appear in such tables; in the studies checked, an unresolved V gene covers under half of the shortfall, and the cause of the remainder is unknown. Across this sample there are around 250,000 clones, with 83% seen only once. 5.7% of the sample lies in the top ten. The specimen was peripheral blood. The receptors originated from an elderly man with acute or convalescent COVID-19.

The chain couples TRBV2 to TRBJ2-5; D call uncertain. Deletions cut 1 base from V and 2 bases from J, with 8 bases between. The CDR3 contains 14 residues. Germline CDR1 is SNHLY and CDR2 is FYNNEI. CDR3 coding DNA: TGTGCCAGCAGTGAAGGGCACCAACAAGAGACCCAGTACTTC. Translating gives CASSEGHQQETQYF.

This rearrangement joins TRBV15 to TRBJ1-1; TRBD1 matches at 8 bases. Germline V lookup: CDR1 LNHNV, CDR2 YYDKDF (reference sequence). The length of the CDR3 is 14 residues. Trimming at V came to 0 bases and at J to 11 bases, leaving 8 bases not matched to a gene. CDR3 coding DNA: TGTGCCACCAGCAGAGATATGCAGGGGGCGGGGGCTTTCTTT. Residues: CATSRDMQGAGAFF.

The V call is TRBV3-1 (or the pseudogene TRBV3-2), the J call TRBJ2-3; 9 bases fit TRBD2. With V trimmed by 0 bases and J by 0 bases, 13 bases remained unmatched. This CDR3 has 20 residues. CDR1 is LGHDT, CDR2 YNNKEL, per germline (reference sequence). Written as DNA, the CDR3 is TGTGCCAGCAGCCAAGACGGTCCACGCGGGGGGGCCGTCAGCACAGATACGCAGTATTTT. Residues: CASSQDGPRGGAVSTDTQYF.

The chain recombines TRBV2 with TRBJ2-5; TRBD1 matches at 9 bases. The CDR3 has 14 amino acids. J lost 5 bases, V lost 8 bases, and 9 bases had no gene match. Germline V lookup: CDR1 SNHLY, CDR2 FYNNEI. CDR3 sequence reads: CASAGTGSRETQYF. CDR3 coding DNA: TGTGCCAGCGCAGGGACAGGGAGTAGGGAGACCCAGTACTTC.

The chain carries TRBV6-1 and TRBJ1-4; 7 nucleotides match TRBD1. Germline V lookup: CDR1 MNHNS, CDR2 SASEGT. V lost 1 base and J lost 4; bases outside the gene matches: 3. CDR3 length equals 15 residues. The CDR3 nucleotides read TGTGCCAGCAGTGAAGGACAGGGATATAATGAAAAACTGTTTTTT. The encoded protein is CASSEGQGYNEKLFF.

The chain recombines TRBV5-4 with TRBJ2-1, with 13 positions matching TRBD2. In germline, CDR1 is SGHNT, CDR2 YYREEE (reference sequence). The CDR3 runs to 16 residues. The ends lost 3 bases at V and 8 bases at J; junction bases unmatched: 8. The CDR3 DNA is TGTGCCAGCAGCTCCCCCGGACTAGCGGGAGAGGATGAGCAGTTCTTC. It codes for CASSSPGLAGEDEQFF.

V gene TRBV6-6 combines with J gene TRBJ2-7; TRBD1 matches 7 bases. The CDR3 has 19 amino acids. After removal of 5 bases from V and 1 base from J, the junction contained 20 bases not matched to a gene. The germline gives CDR1 MNHNY, CDR2 SVGAGI (reference sequence). The DNA of the CDR3 is TGTGCCAGCAGTCCCCGCGACGCGTCATTCTCGGACAGGTCCTACGAGCAGTACTTC. Translating gives CASSPRDASFSDRSYEQYF.

This chain links TRBV28 with TRBJ1-5, with 9 bases aligning to TRBD1. CDR3 size: 14 residues. The germline CDR1 and CDR2 sequences are MDHEN and SYDVKM. V was pared by 4 bases and J by 9 bases, with 7 bases of the junction left unmatched. This chain's CDR3 is CASSSIRDRVPQHF. DNA of the CDR3: TGTGCCAGCAGTTCGATTCGGGACAGGGTGCCCCAGCATTTT.